These 3 T cell receptor beta chains were all obtained from the same sample, sequenced in a study of T cell changes during pregnancy in multiple sclerosis. Generated by immunoSEQ multiplex PCR, the TCRdb table keeps only in-frame clones and is missing some. Of under 90,000 clones listed, just under 95% are singletons. Source: peripheral blood, taken after pregnancy. The origin of the receptors is a female donor in good health, enrolled as a control in a pregnancy study.

The chain joins TRBV4-2 to TRBJ2-7; 10 bases fit TRBD2. The germline CDR1 and CDR2 sequences are LGHNA and YNFKEQ. V dropped 0 bases and J dropped 2; count of bases not matched to a gene: 4. The CDR3 length is 16 residues. This chain's CDR3 is CASSQDILAGAYEQYF. CDR3 coding DNA: TGTGCCAGCAGCCAAGACATCCTAGCGGGAGCCTACGAGCAGTACTTC.

The V and J genes are TRBV19 and TRBJ1-2, with TRBD1 matching over 7 bases. CDR1 LNHDA and CDR2 SQIVND come from the germline V gene (reference sequence). The CDR3 runs to 14 residues. Trimming cost V 3 bases and J 3 bases; bases outside gene matches: 4. The CDR3 loop is CASSMTRGHYGYTF. The CDR3 nucleotides are TGTGCCAGTAGTATGACAAGGGGGCACTATGGCTACACCTTC.

This rearrangement joins TRBV5-1 to TRBJ1-4; the match to TRBD1 covers 7 bases. CDR1 is SGHRS, CDR2 YFSETQ, per germline. Trimming cost V 4 bases and J 5 bases; bases outside gene matches: 11. The CDR3 sequence is 16 residues long. Here the CDR3 reads CASSMGLRDSNEKLFF. For the CDR3, the DNA is TGCGCCAGCAGCATGGGGCTCCGGGACAGCAATGAAAAACTGTTTTTT.